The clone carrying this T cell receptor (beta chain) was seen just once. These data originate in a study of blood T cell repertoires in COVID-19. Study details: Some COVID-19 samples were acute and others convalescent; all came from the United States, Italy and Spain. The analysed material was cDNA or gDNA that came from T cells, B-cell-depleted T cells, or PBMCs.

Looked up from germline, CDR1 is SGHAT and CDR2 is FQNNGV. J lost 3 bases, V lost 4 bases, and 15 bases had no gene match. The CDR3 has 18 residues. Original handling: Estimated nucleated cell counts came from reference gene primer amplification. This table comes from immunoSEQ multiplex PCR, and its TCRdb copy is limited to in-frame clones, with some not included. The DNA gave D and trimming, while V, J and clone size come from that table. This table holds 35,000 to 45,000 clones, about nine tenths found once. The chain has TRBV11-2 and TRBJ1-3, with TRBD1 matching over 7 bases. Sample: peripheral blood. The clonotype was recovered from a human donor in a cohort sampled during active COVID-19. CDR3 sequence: CASSSPRGDRGRGNTIYF. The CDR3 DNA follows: TGTGCCAGCAGCTCCCCCAGGGGGGACCGCGGCCGTGGAAACACCATATATTTT.